The 32 T cell receptor beta chains reported below all come from one sample, sequenced in a study of PD-1 blockade in classical Hodgkin lymphoma. Data came from immunoSEQ multiplex PCR; TCRdb stores just in-frame clones and leaves some out. This table has about 30,000 clones, around 87% appearing once. Documented time point: cycle 4 day 1 (C4D1), after less than seven weeks of nivolumab. Relapses following autologous stem cell transplantation were seen in all patients, with brentuximab vedotin exposure varying. By magnetic negative selection, CD4+ T cells were purified from thawed PBMCs. The specimen comprised CD4+ T cells from blood, sampled before the fourth cycle of nivolumab. Every receptor here comes from a human donor with classical Hodgkin lymphoma.

The chain uses TRBV30 and TRBJ2-5; 7 nucleotides match TRBD2. The trim removed 5 bases at V and 3 bases at J, leaving 3 bases unmatched. Germline V gene lookup returns CDR1 GTSNPN and CDR2 SVGIG (reference sequence). This CDR3 contains 12 residues. The CDR3 here is CAWSSGKETQYF. The DNA for the CDR3 is TGTGCCTGGTCTAGCGGAAAAGAGACCCAGTACTTC. The full variable domain, completed using reference TRBV30 and TRBJ2-5, is SQTIHQWPATLVQPVGSPLSLECTVEGTSNPNLYWYRQAAGRGLQLLFYSVGIGQISSEVPQNLSASRPQDRQFILSSKKLLLSDSGFYLCAWSSGKETQYFGPGTRLLVL.

This clone was detected only a few times. The rearrangement links TRBV5-1 to TRBJ1-6; D call uncertain. The CDR3 has 14 residues. Germline V gene sequence: CDR1 SGHRS, CDR2 YFSETQ. Trimming removed 0 bases at V and 4 bases at J, with 5 bases between. The CDR3 coding sequence is TGCGCCAGCAGCTTGGACGGATATAATTCACCCCTCCACTTT. Its translation: CASSLDGYNSPLHF. The full variable domain, completed using reference TRBV5-1 and TRBJ1-6, is KAGVTQTPRYLIKTRGQQVTLSCSPISGHRSVSWYQQTPGQGLQFLFEYFSETQRNKGNFPGRFSGRQFSNSRSEMNVSTLELGDSALYLCASSLDGYNSPLHFGNGTRLTVT.

This chain connects TRBV5-1 to TRBJ2-2; 12 bases are a match to TRBD2. Germline CDR1 is SGHRS and CDR2 is YFSETQ. The V and J ends lost 0 bases and 0 bases, in that order; junction bases with no gene match: 3. The CDR3 length is 18 residues. The CDR3 DNA is TGCGCCAGCAGCTTGGTCGGGACTAGCGGGTCGAACACCGGGGAGCTGTTTTTT. This codes for CASSLVGTSGSNTGELFF.

The gene calls are TRBV7-2 and TRBJ2-1, with D uncertain. There are 12 residues in the CDR3. With 1 base removed from V and 9 bases from J, the gap between germline ends came to 7 bases. In germline, CDR1 is SGHTA, CDR2 FQGNSA. CDR3 DNA: TGTGCCAGCAGCTTAGTTCTTGGTGAGCAGTTCTTC. Translation gives CASSLVLGEQFF.

V gene TRBV7-9 combines with J gene TRBJ1-5, with D hard to call. Germline V gene lookup returns CDR1 SEHNR and CDR2 FQNEAQ (reference sequence). There are 16 residues in the CDR3. V was trimmed by 1 base and J by 0 bases, leaving 10 bases between them. The CDR3 sequence is CASSLGTVNSNQPQHF. CDR3 DNA: TGTGCCAGCAGCTTAGGGACGGTTAATAGCAATCAGCCCCAGCATTTT.

The chain recombines TRBV5-4 with TRBJ2-1, with 13 bases identical to TRBD2. V shed 1 base and J 3 bases; nucleotides not matched to a gene: 4. The germline V gene has CDR1 SGHNT and CDR2 YYREEE (reference sequence). The CDR3 is made up of 17 amino acids. In DNA, the CDR3 is TGTGCCAGCAGCTTGACTAGCGGGGGGGCCAACTACAATGAGCAGTTCTTC. Its translation is CASSLTSGGANYNEQFF.

This rearrangement joins TRBV5-6 to TRBJ1-2, with D possibly TRBD1 on 6 matching bases. The germline CDR1 and CDR2 sequences are SGHDT and YYEEEE. Trimming removed 1 base from V and 5 bases from J, with 21 bases in between. This CDR3 region has 17 residues. CDR3 nucleotides: TGTGCCAGCAGCTTGCAGCAAACAGGGACGGGCAAGTATGGCTACACCTTC. It is translated as CASSLQQTGTGKYGYTF. Variable domain in full (rest from reference TRBV5-6 and TRBJ1-2): DAGVTQSPTHLIKTRGQQVTLRCSPKSGHDTVSWYQQALGQGPQFIFQYYEEEERQRGNFPDRFSGHQFPNYSSELNVNALLLGDSALYLCASSLQQTGTGKYGYTFGSGTRLTVV.

This rearrangement joins TRBV7-8 to TRBJ2-3; 9 bases fit TRBD2. Germline assignment: CDR1 SGHVS and CDR2 FQNEAQ. After removal of 1 base from V and 2 bases from J, the junction contained 10 bases not matched to a gene. This CDR3 is 18 amino acids long. As DNA, the CDR3 is TGTGCCAGCAGCTTAGGATCCCCTAGCGGGGTGAACACAGATACGCAGTATTTT. Translation gives CASSLGSPSGVNTDTQYF.

The gene calls are TRBV7-2 and TRBJ2-1; a possible D gene is TRBD2 (6 bases). The CDR3 has 14 amino acids. V was pared by 5 bases and J by 9 bases, with 17 bases between. The germline V gene has CDR1 SGHTA and CDR2 FQGNSA. The CDR3 nucleotides are TGTGCCAGCAGCCCCGGGAGTGCGGGGTTTGAGCAGTTCTTC. Protein sequence: CASSPGSAGFEQFF. Drawing the rest from reference TRBV7-2 and TRBJ2-1, the complete variable domain is GAGVSQSPSNKVTEKGKDVELRCDPISGHTALYWYRQSLGQGLEFLIYFQGNSAPDKSGLPSDRFSAERTGGSVSTLTIQRTQQEDSAVYLCASSPGSAGFEQFFGPGTRLTVL.

This chain connects TRBV10-1 to TRBJ1-6; D gene uncertain. This CDR3 spans 15 amino acids. Trimming removed 2 bases at V and 9 bases at J, with 14 bases between. CDR1 is WNHNN, CDR2 SYGVQD, per germline (reference sequence). In DNA form, the CDR3 reads TGCGCCAGCAGTGAGGATCCAGGAGGACGTTCACCCCTCCACTTT. Translation gives CASSEDPGGRSPLHF.

The chain uses TRBV5-1 and TRBJ1-2; perhaps TRBD1 as D (5 bases). Germline-derived CDR1 and CDR2 are SGHRS and YFSETQ. The CDR3 is 13 residues long. V was pared by 1 base and J by 4 bases, with 8 bases between. CDR3 DNA: TGCGCCAGCAGCTTGTCAGGGAGCTATGGCTACACCTTC. As protein: CASSLSGSYGYTF.

The J gene is TRBJ1-3, the V gene TRBV7-9; weak D call: TRBD1 (5 bases). The CDR3 extends over 16 amino acids. The germline V gene has CDR1 SEHNR and CDR2 FQNEAQ (reference sequence). V lost 1 base and J lost 0, with 10 bases in between. CDR3 sequence reads: CASSLGDGGSGNTIYF. CDR3 DNA sequence: TGTGCCAGCAGCTTAGGGGACGGCGGCTCTGGAAACACCATATATTTT.

This rearrangement joins TRBV6-1 to TRBJ2-3; possible D gene TRBD1, 6 bases. Deletions cut 0 bases from V and 2 bases from J, with 12 bases between. CDR1 MNHNS and CDR2 SASEGT come from the germline V gene. The CDR3 is 16 amino acids. The CDR3 nucleotides are TGTGCCAGCAGTGAAGCGTGGGGGCGGTACACAGATACGCAGTATTTT. It encodes CASSEAWGRYTDTQYF.

The rearrangement links TRBV28 to TRBJ2-2; 9 bases line up with TRBD1. This CDR3 has 15 residues. V trimming: 10 bases; J trimming: 6 bases; junction bases outside the gene matches: 12. Looked up from germline, CDR1 is MDHEN and CDR2 is SYDVKM. The CDR3 bases are TGTGCCACTACCTTCGGTGACAGGGGGGCCGGGGAGCTGTTTTTT. Protein product: CATTFGDRGAGELFF. The full variable domain, its missing parts supplied by reference TRBV28 and TRBJ2-2, is DVKVTQSSRYLVKRTGEKVFLECVQDMDHENMFWYRQDPGLGLRLIYFSYDVKMKEKGDIPEGYSVSREKKERFSLILESASTNQTSMYLCATTFGDRGAGELFFGEGSRLTVL.

The chain joins TRBV5-1 to TRBJ1-1, with D maybe TRBD1 (6 bases). There are 16 residues in the CDR3. In germline, CDR1 is SGHRS, CDR2 YFSETQ. V was clipped by 0 bases and J by 3 bases, with 15 bases between them. Here the CDR3 DNA reads TGCGCCAGCAGCTTGGCCCTCGCCGGGACATACACTGAAGCTTTCTTT. Translated, it gives CASSLALAGTYTEAFF.

The chain carries TRBV5-1 and TRBJ2-1, with TRBD2 identical over 11 bases. Trimming took 3 bases from V and 0 from J; bases not matched to a gene: 2. This CDR3 comprises 16 residues. Germline V lookup: CDR1 SGHRS, CDR2 YFSETQ. The CDR3 sequence: CASSSGLAASYNEQFF. The CDR3 DNA reads TGCGCCAGCAGCTCGGGACTAGCGGCCTCCTACAATGAGCAGTTCTTC.

This clone was recorded a few times. The chain uses TRBV11-2 and TRBJ2-7; no clear D. The germline V gene encodes CDR1 SGHAT and CDR2 FQNNGV. The CDR3 consists of 12 residues. Trimming shortened V by 2 bases and J by 3 bases, and 5 bases separated the two germline ends. The CDR3 here is CASSLPLYEQYF. CDR3 bases: TGTGCCAGCAGCTTACCCCTCTACGAGCAGTACTTC.

This chain uses TRBV7-8 with TRBJ1-3; D remains unclear. Germline-derived CDR1 and CDR2 are SGHVS and FQNEAQ. This CDR3 is 17 amino acids long. V lost 2 bases and J 1 base, leaving 15 bases between the germline ends. This CDR3 reads CASSLLPPGNSGNTIYF. As DNA, the CDR3 is TGTGCCAGCAGCTTACTACCGCCGGGAAATTCTGGAAACACCATATATTTT.

The chain recombines TRBV11-2 with TRBJ2-5; a possible D gene is TRBD2 (6 bases). CDR1 SGHAT and CDR2 FQNNGV come from the germline V gene. The germline V and J ends were trimmed by 1 base and 7 bases, with 22 bases remaining between them. CDR3 length equals 17 residues. The CDR3 region has the DNA TGTGCCAGCAGCTTAGCCCCGTGGTGGGATAAGGAGGGGACCCAGTACTTC. Translating it yields CASSLAPWWDKEGTQYF.

The chain couples TRBV18 to TRBJ2-7, with 10 nucleotides matching TRBD1. Per the germline V gene, CDR1 is KGHSH and CDR2 is LQKENI. Trimming removed 5 bases from V and 5 bases from J; junction bases left unmatched: 3. CDR3 length equals 13 residues. The CDR3 DNA follows: TGTGCCAGCTCAGCCGGGACAGGGGACGAGCAGTACTTC. It specifies CASSAGTGDEQYF.

The V and J genes are TRBV10-3 and TRBJ1-1; 8 positions agree with TRBD1. V shed 4 bases and J 1 base; nucleotides not matched to a gene: 2. CDR1 is ENHRY and CDR2 is SYGVKD in the germline V gene. The CDR3 has 14 residues. The CDR3 region is CAISAGQGNTEAFF. As DNA, the CDR3 is TGTGCCATCAGTGCCGGACAGGGGAACACTGAAGCTTTCTTT.

This chain uses TRBV7-6 with TRBJ2-2; D unresolved. From germline, CDR1 is SGHVS and CDR2 FNYEAQ. Deletions cut 0 bases from V and 2 bases from J, with 7 bases between. The length of the CDR3 is 15 residues. The CDR3 region has the DNA TGTGCCAGCAGCTTAGCCCCAGCAAACACCGGGGAGCTGTTTTTT. Translated: CASSLAPANTGELFF.

This rearrangement joins TRBV7-3 to TRBJ2-3; 10 nucleotides match TRBD1. Per the germline V gene, CDR1 is SGHTA and CDR2 is FQGTGA. CDR3 length: 16 amino acids. After removal of 5 bases from V and 4 bases from J, the junction contained 9 bases not matched to a gene. The CDR3 here is CASSPRDRGRPDTQYF. In DNA, the CDR3 is TGTGCCAGCAGCCCCCGGGACAGGGGACGCCCAGATACGCAGTATTTT.

The J gene is TRBJ1-1, the V gene TRBV15; D call uncertain. The V gene's germline CDR1 is LNHNV and CDR2 YYDKDF (reference sequence). CDR3 length: 14 amino acids. V lost 3 bases to trimming and J lost 1 base, with 9 bases between them. This CDR3 is CATSSMGRNTEAFF. In DNA form, the CDR3 reads TGTGCCACCAGCAGTATGGGGAGGAACACTGAAGCTTTCTTT.

This clone was seen only a few times. This rearrangement joins TRBV29-1 to TRBJ1-2; D unclear. Germline CDR1 is SQVTM and CDR2 is ANQGSEA. This CDR3 region has 12 residues. Trimming stripped 0 bases from V and 6 bases from J, with 8 bases between. The CDR3 spells CSVEEWMHGYTF. Here the CDR3 DNA reads TGCAGCGTTGAAGAATGGATGCATGGCTACACCTTC. The full variable domain, with the rest looked up from reference TRBV29-1 and TRBJ1-2, is SAVISQKPSRDICQRGTSLTIQCQVDSQVTMMFWYRQQPGQSLTLIATANQGSEATYESGFVIDKFPISRPNLTFSTLTVSNMSPEDSSIYLCSVEEWMHGYTFGSGTRLTVV.

The genes are TRBV2 and TRBJ1-1; weak D call: TRBD1 (5 bases). Per germline, CDR1 SNHLY and CDR2 FYNNEI. Trimming removed 4 bases from V and 1 base from J, with 7 bases in between. The length of the CDR3 is 13 residues. CDR3 in DNA: TGTGCCAGCAGTGTAGGGGAGAACACTGAAGCTTTCTTT. It codes for CASSVGENTEAFF.

CDR3 DNA sequence: TGTGCCAGCAGTCTTGGGCCGAGAGACAGGGGCGACTACGAGCAGTACTTC. This codes for CASSLGPRDRGDYEQYF. The chain joins TRBV28 to TRBJ2-7, with 8 bases matching TRBD1. Germline CDR1 MDHEN, CDR2 SYDVKM. V was pared by 5 bases and J by 3 bases, with 15 bases of the junction left unmatched. CDR3 length: 17 amino acids.

This clone was detected once. The chain uses TRBV11-2 and TRBJ2-5; 7 nucleotides align to TRBD2. Germline V CDR1 and CDR2: SGHAT, FQNNGV. This CDR3 region has 15 residues. V lost 1 base to trimming and J lost 5 bases; unmatched junction nucleotides: 7. The CDR3 reads CASSLGGAGSETQYF. The CDR3 DNA reads as TGTGCCAGCAGCTTAGGTGGAGCGGGGTCTGAGACCCAGTACTTC. Filled out from reference TRBV11-2 and TRBJ2-5, the complete variable domain reads EAGVAQSPRYKIIEKRQSVAFWCNPISGHATLYWYQQILGQGPKLLIQFQNNGVVDDSQLPKDRFSAERLKGVDSTLKIQPAKLEDSAVYLCASSLGGAGSETQYFGPGTRLLVL.

This clone was recorded once. This sequence joins TRBV7-2 and TRBJ2-7; 9 bases are shared with TRBD1. V lost 2 bases and J lost 2; bases outside the gene matches: 4. There are 15 residues in the CDR3. The germline V gene has CDR1 SGHTA and CDR2 FQGNSA. The CDR3 region has the DNA TGTGCCAGCAGCTTAAGGGGACAGGGAGCCTACGAGCAGTACTTC. Protein sequence: CASSLRGQGAYEQYF.

The gene calls are TRBV27 and TRBJ2-7; TRBD2 agrees at 14 bases. The CDR3 has 15 residues. Trimming at V came to 6 bases and at J to 7 bases, leaving 8 bases not matched to a gene. The germline CDR1 and CDR2 sequences are MNHEY and SMNVEV (reference sequence). CDR3 in amino acids: CASRISTSGRVEQYF. DNA of the CDR3: TGTGCCAGCAGGATTTCGACTAGCGGGAGGGTGGAGCAGTACTTC.

The V gene is TRBV9, the J gene TRBJ2-5; 12 bases agree with TRBD2. The length of the CDR3 is 16 residues. The trim removed 1 base at V and 5 bases at J, leaving 6 bases unmatched. Germline lookup yields CDR1 SGDLS and CDR2 YYNGEE. This chain's CDR3 is CASSVTTSGGRETQYF. The CDR3 coding sequence is TGTGCCAGCAGCGTAACTACTAGCGGGGGGCGGGAGACCCAGTACTTC.

The V and J genes are TRBV7-2 and TRBJ2-1, with a weak D call TRBD2 (6 bases). This CDR3 contains 14 residues. V lost 5 bases and J lost 0, with 8 bases in between. Germline CDR1 and CDR2: SGHTA and FQGNSA. CDR3 protein: CASSRDSSYNEQFF. CDR3 DNA: TGTGCCAGCAGCCGGGACTCCTCCTACAATGAGCAGTTCTTC.